The 31 T cell receptor beta chains below come from one sample, sequenced in a study of beta chain features in type 1 diabetes. Study-wide points: Within each of all four CD4+ subsets, Type 1 diabetes patients had TCRB CDR3s that were moderately but significantly shorter.

These receptors have no known antigen. Sequencing targeted expressed TCRB transcripts, as all isolated RNA had been reverse transcribed. Some clones are missing from TCRdb's copy, which holds only in-frame ones; the method was immunoSEQ multiplex PCR. The data show hundreds of thousands of clones, with 10% to 15% seen just once and less than 0.025% held by the top ten. The sample taken for sequencing was naive CD4+ T cells from blood. The receptors here all came from a young man with type 1 diabetes.

There are a few counts of this clone. V gene TRBV6-6 combines with J gene TRBJ2-5, with 13 bases matching TRBD2. CDR3 length: 16 residues. V shed 1 base and J 4 bases; nucleotides not matched to a gene: 3. CDR1 MNHNY and CDR2 SVGAGI come from the germline V gene (reference sequence). CDR3 sequence reads: CASSYLWTSGGETQYF. DNA for the CDR3: TGTGCCAGCAGTTACTTGTGGACTAGCGGGGGAGAGACCCAGTACTTC.

This chain uses TRBV2 with TRBJ2-5; D is unclear. There are 12 residues in the CDR3. Germline CDR1 is SNHLY and CDR2 is FYNNEI. V gave up 4 bases and J gave up 4 bases, with 7 bases separating them. The CDR3: CASSVVRETQYF. The CDR3, as DNA: TGTGCCAGCAGTGTGGTCCGAGAGACCCAGTACTTC.

The V call is TRBV6-1, the J call TRBJ1-2; no definite D call. Trimming pared 3 bases from V and 4 bases from J, leaving 18 bases between. The CDR3 sequence is 16 residues long. Germline CDR1 and CDR2: MNHNS and SASEGT. The CDR3 loop reads CASSEEPGRPSYGYTF. The DNA for the CDR3 is TGTGCCAGCAGTGAGGAGCCAGGCCGGCCTAGCTATGGCTACACCTTC.

This clone was observed a few times. The V gene is TRBV7-2, the J gene TRBJ2-5; D gene uncertain. The CDR3 sequence is 12 residues long. V was trimmed by 2 bases and J by 10 bases, leaving 11 bases between them. Germline V gene sequence: CDR1 SGHTA, CDR2 FQGNSA. The CDR3 nucleotides are TGTGCCAGCAGCTTACAACTAACCGGCCAGTACTTC. Translating gives CASSLQLTGQYF.

The rearrangement joins TRBV2 to TRBJ1-5; D possibly corresponds to TRBD1 (6 bases). The CDR3 has 15 amino acids. Germline V CDR1 and CDR2: SNHLY, FYNNEI. Trimming cost V 7 bases and J 2 bases, with 15 bases left between them. In DNA form, the CDR3 reads TGTGCCAGCACTAGGACAGACGGGGGCAATCAGCCCCAGCATTTT. It encodes CASTRTDGGNQPQHF.

This chain uses TRBV5-1 with TRBJ2-7; 8 nucleotides line up with TRBD1. The CDR3 runs 15 residues. The V segment lost 4 bases and the J segment 6 bases; nucleotides outside the gene matches: 12. Germline V gene sequence: CDR1 SGHRS, CDR2 YFSETQ. CDR3 sequence (DNA): TGCGCCAGCAGCCCGACCGGGACAGGTACTTCCGAGCAGTACTTC. Its protein product is CASSPTGTGTSEQYF. Full variable domain (missing parts from reference TRBV5-1 and TRBJ2-7): KAGVTQTPRYLIKTRGQQVTLSCSPISGHRSVSWYQQTPGQGLQFLFEYFSETQRNKGNFPGRFSGRQFSNSRSEMNVSTLELGDSALYLCASSPTGTGTSEQYFGPGTRLTVT.

This chain links TRBV9 with TRBJ2-5, with 8 bases that match TRBD1. V shed 3 bases, J shed 0 bases, and the junction held 4 bases outside the gene matches. The length of the CDR3 is 15 residues. Germline V CDR1 and CDR2: SGDLS, YYNGEE. The CDR3 loop is CASSERTGNQETQYF. In DNA form, the CDR3 reads TGTGCCAGCAGCGAACGGACAGGGAACCAAGAGACCCAGTACTTC.

The V gene is TRBV10-2, the J gene TRBJ2-7; maybe TRBD1 (6 bases). V was shortened by 6 bases and J by 5 bases, with 11 bases between the two germline ends. Germline V gene data show CDR1 as WSHSY and CDR2 as SAAADI. This CDR3 is 12 amino acids long. Here the CDR3 reads CASSHGTNEQYF. The DNA for the CDR3 is TGCGCCAGCAGCCACGGGACAAACGAGCAGTACTTC.

This clone appeared a few times. V is TRBV6-5 and J is TRBJ2-7; 7 bases align to TRBD1. The CDR3 covers 15 residues. The ends lost 4 bases at V and 7 bases at J; junction bases unmatched: 13. Germline V gene sequence: CDR1 MNHEY, CDR2 SVGAGI. DNA of the CDR3: TGTGCCAGCAGTTCGACAGGGAAAGGACTTATGGAGCAGTACTTC. Translation gives CASSSTGKGLMEQYF.

The rearrangement uses TRBV7-2 and TRBJ2-5; TRBD2 matches 11 bases. Germline CDR1 is SGHTA and CDR2 is FQGNSA. J gave up 5 bases and V 4 bases, and 9 bases lay outside the gene matches. The CDR3 totals 16 residues. CDR3 in amino acids: CASSSHSGGAGETQYF. As DNA, the CDR3 is TGTGCCAGCAGCTCTCATAGCGGGGGGGCCGGGGAGACCCAGTACTTC.

This clone was observed a few times. The gene calls are TRBV5-1 and TRBJ1-5, with TRBD1 as a possible D gene (5 bases). Trimming removed 0 bases at V and 5 bases at J, with 15 bases between. The CDR3 runs 16 residues. The germline gives CDR1 SGHRS, CDR2 YFSETQ. As DNA, the CDR3 is TGCGCCAGCAGCTTGGGCACAGGATCTATTGATCAGCCCCAGCATTTT. It specifies CASSLGTGSIDQPQHF.

J is TRBJ2-5 and V is TRBV6-5; D not resolved. The CDR3 is made up of 13 amino acids. Germline CDR1 reads MNHEY; CDR2 reads SVGAGI. V lost 5 bases and J lost 5, with 12 bases in between. This CDR3 is CASSGLTGETQYF. The CDR3 region has the DNA TGTGCCAGCAGTGGCCTCACCGGGGAGACCCAGTACTTC.

This clone was recorded a few times. This same CDR3 is encoded by further DNA sequences in the sample. The rearrangement joins TRBV18 to TRBJ2-3; 11 nucleotides line up with TRBD1. The ends lost 3 bases at V and 3 bases at J; junction bases unmatched: 2. Germline CDR1 reads KGHSH; CDR2 reads LQKENI. This CDR3 has 15 amino acids. The chain's CDR3 is CASSPGTGGTDTQYF. The CDR3 nucleotides are TGTGCCAGCTCACCTGGGACAGGGGGAACAGATACGCAGTATTTT.

This clone was counted only a few times. The gene calls are TRBV7-9 and TRBJ1-1; no clear D. Between the trimmed V and J ends, which lost 0 bases and 5 bases, there was a span of 10 bases. The CDR3 length is 14 residues. In germline, CDR1 is SEHNR, CDR2 FQNEAQ (reference sequence). CDR3 loop: CASSLAALLTEAFF. CDR3 nucleotide sequence: TGTGCCAGCAGCTTAGCAGCGTTGCTGACTGAAGCTTTCTTT.

There are a few counts of this clone. The CDR3: CASSLSGGGDTQYF. The DNA for the CDR3 is TGTGCCAGCAGCCTTAGCGGGGGCGGGGATACGCAGTATTTT. The chain combines TRBV7-9 with TRBJ2-3, with TRBD2 matching 9 bases. The CDR3 sequence is 14 residues long. CDR1 SEHNR and CDR2 FQNEAQ come from the germline V gene (reference sequence). V lost 5 bases, J lost 6 bases, and 6 bases stayed unmatched.

Only a few counts were recorded for this clone. The rearrangement joins TRBV10-2 to TRBJ1-1; D not certain. V lost 6 bases and J lost 2, with 7 bases in between. The germline V gene has CDR1 WSHSY and CDR2 SAAADI. The CDR3 is 12 residues long. The CDR3 reads CASRRENTEAFF. For the CDR3, the DNA is TGCGCCAGCAGGAGAGAAAACACTGAAGCTTTCTTT.

This clone was observed a few times. DNA for the CDR3: TGTGCCAGCAGCCCCAGGACGGTGAACACTGAAGCTTTCTTT. Protein: CASSPRTVNTEAFF. The chain recombines TRBV9 with TRBJ1-1; D remains ambiguous. CDR3 length: 14 residues. The germline V and J ends were trimmed by 4 bases and 0 bases, with 10 bases remaining between them. CDR1 and CDR2 (germline): SGDLS, YYNGEE.

This clone was picked up a small number of times. V gene TRBV10-2 combines with J gene TRBJ2-7; possible D gene TRBD2, 6 bases. Germline CDR1 WSHSY, CDR2 SAAADI. Deletions cut 3 bases from V and 1 base from J, with 13 bases between. The CDR3 covers 15 residues. The CDR3 reads CASSESDYRSYEQYF. The CDR3 region has the DNA TGCGCCAGCAGTGAATCGGACTACCGTTCCTACGAGCAGTACTTC.

Worth noting for this clone: The sample has other DNA sequences that encode this CDR3 too. V usage is TRBV7-2 and J usage is TRBJ2-2, with D maybe TRBD2 (5 bases). The CDR3 runs 13 residues. V lost 1 base, J lost 5 bases, and 5 bases lay in between. Germline CDR1 is SGHTA and CDR2 is FQGNSA. The CDR3 spells CASSLGGTGELFF. CDR3 DNA: TGTGCCAGCAGCTTAGGAGGGACCGGGGAGCTGTTTTTT.

This clone was seen more than once but under ten times. This rearrangement joins TRBV28 to TRBJ2-7, with a tentative D call TRBD1 (6 bases). From germline, CDR1 is MDHEN and CDR2 SYDVKM. Trimming removed 7 bases from V and 2 bases from J, with 18 bases in between. There are 15 residues in the CDR3. Here the CDR3 DNA reads TGTGCCAGCACCGATCCCCAGGGGCTGCCCTACGAGCAGTACTTC. As protein: CASTDPQGLPYEQYF.

This clone was seen a handful of times. The V gene is TRBV6-5, the J gene TRBJ2-7; 10 bases match TRBD1. V trimming: 0 bases; J trimming: 1 base; junction bases outside the gene matches: 3. The CDR3 has 16 residues. From germline, CDR1 is MNHEY and CDR2 SVGAGI. CDR3 nucleotide sequence: TGTGCCAGCAGTTACTCAGGGACAGGGGTTTCCTACGAGCAGTACTTC. Its translation: CASSYSGTGVSYEQYF.

This clone has just a few counts. The rearrangement links TRBV6-1 to TRBJ2-5; no firm D call. The CDR3 contains 11 residues. Trimming stripped 6 bases from V and 2 bases from J, with 4 bases between. Germline V gene lookup returns CDR1 MNHNS and CDR2 SASEGT. CDR3 bases: TGTGCCAGCAGCGGACAAGAGACCCAGTACTTC. It yields the protein CASSGQETQYF.

This clone was picked up a small number of times. The chain joins TRBV11-3 to TRBJ2-3, with TRBD2 as a possible D gene (6 bases). Germline V gives CDR1 SGHNT, CDR2 YENEEA. Trimming cost V 5 bases and J 0 bases, with 18 bases left between them. This CDR3 spans 17 amino acids. CDR3 in DNA: TGTGCCAGCAGCGGGCCTCGGGACTCGTCAAGCACAGATACGCAGTATTTT. Amino acids: CASSGPRDSSSTDTQYF.

This clone was seen a few times. The chain combines TRBV30 with TRBJ2-3, with 10 bases fitting TRBD2. Germline assignment: CDR1 GTSNPN and CDR2 SVGIG (reference sequence). The V gene end was trimmed by 2 bases and the J gene end by 2 bases; junction bases not matched to a gene: 10. The CDR3 has 17 amino acids. CDR3 DNA: TGTGCCTGGAGTCCGCCGGGAGCGGGGGGGTTCACAGATACGCAGTATTTT. Amino acids: CAWSPPGAGGFTDTQYF.

This clone was seen only a few times. In DNA, the CDR3 is TGTGCCAGCAGTTTATCAGGGGGTGCCACAGATACGCAGTATTTT. Its translation is CASSLSGGATDTQYF. J is TRBJ2-3 and V is TRBV28; TRBD1 agrees at 7 bases. CDR1 is MDHEN and CDR2 is SYDVKM in the germline V gene. Germline trimming cut 1 base from V and 2 bases from J; bases unmatched to any gene: 3. This CDR3 contains 15 residues.

A few counts support this clone. The V and J genes are TRBV5-1 and TRBJ2-7; D is unresolved. Trimming pared 2 bases from V and 0 bases from J, leaving 12 bases between. The CDR3 has 15 amino acids. Germline V lookup: CDR1 SGHRS, CDR2 YFSETQ. CDR3 coding DNA: TGCGCCAGCAGCTTTGGCCAGGTAAACTCCTACGAGCAGTACTTC. It yields the protein CASSFGQVNSYEQYF.

As regards this clone: One end of the junction varies from germline; a read error may be responsible. The rearrangement links TRBV2 to TRBJ2-7; D uncertain. CDR1 and CDR2 (germline): SNHLY, FYNNEI. This CDR3 is 10 amino acids long. CDR3 bases: TGTGCCAGCAGTGAAGAAGGTTCGGAGTTC. Its translation: CASSEEGSEF. The variable domain in full, with the rest retrieved from reference TRBV2 and TRBJ2-7, is EPEVTQTPSHQVTQMGQEVILRCVPISNHLYFYWYRQILGQKVEFLVSFYNNEISEKSEIFDDQFSVERPDGSNFTLKIRSTKLEDSAMYFCASSEEGSEFGPGTRLTVT.

This rearrangement joins TRBV6-5 to TRBJ2-7; the D is unclear. V was clipped by 6 bases and J by 1 base, with 13 bases between them. CDR1 and CDR2 (germline): MNHEY, SVGAGI. The CDR3 covers 14 residues. CDR3 sequence reads: CASSADPGSYEQYF. DNA for the CDR3: TGTGCCAGCAGCGCCGACCCGGGTTCCTACGAGCAGTACTTC.

V gene TRBV11-3 combines with J gene TRBJ2-3; 13 nucleotides align to TRBD2. Germline V gene sequence: CDR1 SGHNT, CDR2 YENEEA. The ends lost 4 bases at V and 1 base at J; junction bases unmatched: 8. The CDR3 loop spans 18 amino acids. CDR3 DNA sequence: TGTGCCAGCAGCTCAGGACTAGCGGGGGACCTCCGCACAGATACGCAGTATTTT. As protein: CASSSGLAGDLRTDTQYF.

This rearrangement joins TRBV5-1 to TRBJ2-1; 7 nucleotides align to TRBD1. The germline V gene has CDR1 SGHRS and CDR2 YFSETQ. This CDR3 is built from 14 residues. Germline trimming cut 3 bases from V and 4 bases from J; bases unmatched to any gene: 4. The CDR3 protein is CASSSGTEYNEQFF. The CDR3 nucleotides read TGCGCCAGCAGCTCGGGGACAGAGTACAATGAGCAGTTCTTC.

The chain recombines TRBV5-1 with TRBJ2-5, with no clear D. V was trimmed by 3 bases and J by 5 bases, leaving 5 bases between them. Germline lookup yields CDR1 SGHRS and CDR2 YFSETQ. The CDR3 covers 11 residues. The CDR3 protein is CASSYEETQYF. In DNA, the CDR3 is TGCGCCAGCAGCTATGAGGAGACCCAGTACTTC.